This TCR beta chain was obtained from a study of T cell responses to AZD1222 COVID-19 vaccine (dated by TCRdb to the early 2020s). Notes on the research overall: AZD1222 recipients whose second dose came at about 4 weeks and those whose second dose came at about 12 weeks were combined into one group, since spike-specific TCR depth and breadth did not differ between the two schedules. A total of just over 230 trial participants underwent TCR sequencing, of whom approximately 210 received two doses of AZD1222 and around 26 received two doses of the MenACWY control vaccine. Trial participants were enrolled into age subgroups of 18-55, 56-69 and 70-plus years, which contained around 140, 26 and 57 TCR-sequenced participants, respectively. What the research found in general, with its limitations: After two AZD1222 doses, both the breadth and the depth of spike-specific TCRs were significantly higher than at day 0 and than in MenACWY recipients. Conclusions about previously exposed vaccinees are limited, since just 6 or 7 AZD1222 recipients were seropositive for SARS-CoV-2 at baseline. In the small 56-69-year group, the increase in depth fell short of significance, most likely because of low power. No day 14 peak-response samples were available, so repertoires were characterized only after the peak T cell response. Nearly half of unique spike-specific TCRs reportedly recognized epitopes outside regions mutated in the B.1.351 and B.1.1.7 variants. Participants were mostly white British and included more females than males, and it was suggested by the authors that clonal diversity may have been underestimated. CD4 TCRs associated with the vaccine covered the entire spike protein, and the dominant responses were in regions 160-218 and 743-854.

Regarding this clone: Its antigen is unknown. No base quality values were provided; no much bigger clone lies one nucleotide off.

The CDR3 regions of human TCRbeta chains were subjected to immunosequencing. Regarding the original processing steps: Repertoire TCRs were checked for matches against a reference library of SARS-CoV-2-specific TCRs that had been generated using the MIRA antigen-specificity platform. Breadth was defined as the fraction of unique TCRs that were SARS-CoV-2-associated. Depth was defined as the fraction of total T cells that were SARS-CoV-2-associated. Using the MIRA data, each spike-specific TCR was mapped to the spike region that the TCR reacts to and placed in a CD4 or CD8 class. Log10-transformed breadth and depth values were compared by one-way ANOVA with Sidak's multiple comparisons tests. TCRdb provides this immuneACCESS table in a form limited to in-frame rearrangements. Some clones are lacking; in checked studies, under half of them reflect an unresolved V gene, and why the rest are absent is not known. V and J calls and clone size are those listed in that table; D and trimming were worked out from the DNA. Across this sample there are about 97,000 clones, with about 89% seen only once. Over 6.5% of the sample rests with the top ten.

Sequences KGHDR (CDR1) and SFDVKD (CDR2) are obtained from the germline V gene. Taken from cysteine to phenylalanine, the CDR3 has 14 residues. Only the CDR3 portion is preserved as DNA: 42 bases, with reading frame beginning at the first base. V is cut back by 4 bases and J by 3 bases, with 4 bases in the junction unmatched. What this sample's time point label stands for: baseline before first vaccination. Vaccinee samples were obtained from the UK trials COV001 and COV002, which included a single-blind randomized controlled phase 2/3 trial of AZD1222 (ChAdOx1 nCoV-19) in healthy adults. Trial participant PBMC samples were collected at day 0 and day 28 after the second dose for TCRbeta chain sequencing.

The rearranged chain carries TRBV24-1 and TRBJ1-2; 7 central bases correspond to TRBD1. The sequence was collected from an adult in good health. Material: peripheral blood, obtained on day 0 of AZD1222 vaccination. The DNA reads as follows: TGTGCCACCAGTGACTCGGGGACAGACTATGGCTACACCTTC. This translates into CATSDSGTDYGYTF.